A single sample is the source of the 14 T cell receptor beta chains below, sequenced in a study of control samples from healthy donors and cancer patients. Sequencing was performed with immunoSEQ multiplex PCR; in TCRdb, only in-frame clones are kept and a portion is missing. The repertoire holds over 80,000 clones, 91% seen once, with 15% to 18% in the top ten. The sequenced sample was blood. The receptors stem from a man aged 25 to 40 in good health.

The rearrangement links TRBV7-9 to TRBJ1-1; D gene unclear. This CDR3 is built from 16 residues. Germline V CDR1 and CDR2: SEHNR, FQNEAQ (reference sequence). Deletions cut 5 bases from V and 0 bases from J, with 16 bases between. The DNA for the CDR3 is TGTGCCAGCAGCCCCCGGTCTGGCGGACTGAACACTGAAGCTTTCTTT. Encoded protein: CASSPRSGGLNTEAFF.

The gene calls are TRBV5-1 and TRBJ2-7; 13 bases align to TRBD2. V dropped 5 bases and J dropped 7; count of bases not matched to a gene: 9. Per germline, CDR1 SGHRS and CDR2 YFSETQ. CDR3 length: 15 residues. Here the CDR3 DNA reads TGCGCCAGCAGGGGGACTAGCGGGATCTCGGGGGAGCAGTACTTC. As protein: CASRGTSGISGEQYF.

Comments on this clone: This same CDR3 is encoded by further DNA sequences in the sample. V and J are TRBV7-9 and TRBJ2-7; the D gene is possibly TRBD2 (5 bases). The V gene lost 5 bases and the J gene lost 3 bases, with 8 bases spanning the gap. Germline lookup yields CDR1 SEHNR and CDR2 FQNEAQ (reference sequence). CDR3 length: 12 amino acids. The CDR3 DNA is TGTGCCAGCAGCCGAACTAGCTACGAGCAGTACTTC. Translated, it gives CASSRTSYEQYF.

The V call is TRBV6-6, the J call TRBJ1-6; D perhaps matches TRBD1 (5 bases). The germline V gene encodes CDR1 MNHNY and CDR2 SVGAGI (reference sequence). Trimming took off 1 base at V and 6 bases at J, with 13 bases between the two ends. The CDR3 extends over 16 amino acids. This CDR3 is CASSYFGDFGNSPLHF. The CDR3 DNA sequence: TGTGCCAGCAGTTACTTCGGGGACTTCGGTAATTCACCCCTCCACTTT.

This chain connects TRBV14 to TRBJ2-5; 8 nucleotides line up with TRBD1. Losses at the gene ends were 4 bases for V and 3 bases for J; bases not matched to a gene: 7. Germline assignment: CDR1 SGHDN and CDR2 FVKESK. This CDR3 comprises 15 residues. As DNA, the CDR3 is TGTGCCAGCAGCCTCCGACAGGGGTCGAAAGAGACCCAGTACTTC. This translates into CASSLRQGSKETQYF.

This rearrangement joins TRBV28 to TRBJ1-3; possibly TRBD1 for D (5 bases). Trimming removed 0 bases at V and 0 bases at J, with 9 bases between. The CDR3 covers 16 residues. Per germline, CDR1 MDHEN and CDR2 SYDVKM. CDR3 sequence reads: CASSLWGPTSGNTIYF. The CDR3, as DNA: TGTGCCAGCAGTTTATGGGGGCCGACCTCTGGAAACACCATATATTTT.

The chain is built from TRBV5-6 and TRBJ2-3, with 12 positions matching TRBD2. CDR3 size: 17 residues. Germline CDR1 reads SGHDT; CDR2 reads YYEEEE. Losses at the gene ends were 1 base for V and 0 bases for J; bases not matched to a gene: 3. CDR3 DNA: TGTGCCAGCAGCTTGACTAGCGGGGGGCTTAGCACAGATACGCAGTATTTT. Protein sequence: CASSLTSGGLSTDTQYF.

This rearrangement joins TRBV4-2 to TRBJ1-2, with 8 bases matching TRBD1. The CDR3 sequence is 18 residues long. Trimming at V came to 4 bases and at J to 2 bases, leaving 15 bases not matched to a gene. From germline, CDR1 is LGHNA and CDR2 YNFKEQ. This CDR3 is CASSLGSLRDRKNYGYTF. Here the CDR3 DNA reads TGTGCCAGCAGCCTCGGAAGCCTCCGGGACAGGAAAAACTATGGCTACACCTTC.

The chain carries TRBV9 and TRBJ2-1, with D possibly TRBD2 on 6 matching bases. There are 16 residues in the CDR3. CDR1 SGDLS and CDR2 YYNGEE come from the germline V gene. Trimming stripped 4 bases from V and 7 bases from J, with 21 bases between. The CDR3 region has the DNA TGTGCCAGCAGCCCTACCTCGGGAGTTCTTGGGAATGAGCAGTTCTTC. This translates into CASSPTSGVLGNEQFF.

The chain joins TRBV2 to TRBJ2-5; 7 nucleotides align to TRBD2. Looked up from germline, CDR1 is SNHLY and CDR2 is FYNNEI. This CDR3 is 14 amino acids long. V was pared by 3 bases and J by 8 bases, with 9 bases of the junction left unmatched. The DNA of the CDR3 is TGTGCCAGCAGTGAGGGTGGGACTACCAAAACCCAGTACTTC. Protein: CASSEGGTTKTQYF.

V gene TRBV30 combines with J gene TRBJ2-7, with D perhaps TRBD2 (5 bases). Germline-derived CDR1 and CDR2 are GTSNPN and SVGIG (reference sequence). CDR3 size: 14 residues. V lost 0 bases to trimming and J lost 2 bases, with 11 bases between them. Here the CDR3 reads CAWSVVSGAYEQYF. Here the CDR3 DNA reads TGTGCCTGGAGTGTGGTGAGCGGAGCCTACGAGCAGTACTTC.

V and J are TRBV9 and TRBJ2-5; 10 bases match TRBD2. Trimming cost V 0 bases and J 4 bases; bases outside gene matches: 9. This CDR3 comprises 17 residues. CDR1 is SGDLS and CDR2 is YYNGEE in the germline V gene. The CDR3 spells CASSVGASGSNVETQYF. CDR3 nucleotide sequence: TGTGCCAGCAGCGTAGGGGCTAGCGGGAGCAACGTAGAGACCCAGTACTTC.

J is TRBJ2-1 and V is TRBV10-3, with 8 bases aligning to TRBD2. This CDR3 has 17 amino acids. V lost 0 bases and J lost 5; bases outside the gene matches: 9. Germline V gene data show CDR1 as ENHRY and CDR2 as SYGVKD. The CDR3 region has the DNA TGTGCCATCAGTGAGTCGACGTTCCCGACTAGCGACAATGAGCAGTTCTTC. Translating it yields CAISESTFPTSDNEQFF.

CDR3 coding DNA: TGTGCCAGCAGTTTAGGGGGGGGAAACACCATATATTTT. This encodes CASSLGGGNTIYF. This chain uses TRBV12-3 or TRBV12-4 with TRBJ1-3; D is possibly TRBD1 (5 bases). The CDR3 extends over 13 amino acids. Trimming removed 1 base from V and 4 bases from J, with 5 bases in between.